These 9 T cell receptor beta chains share one sample of origin, sequenced in a study of post-analysis software for immune sequencing data. Unique-molecular-identifier-tagged TCR beta cDNA libraries were used. Using its own MiXCR run on the PCR reads, TCRdb lists one record per CDR3 protein. The sample records more than 500,000 distinct CDR3 sequences, 30% to 40% being singletons. What these receptors recognize is not known. The study, taken as a whole, reports: Patients carried several TRBV segments more frequently than controls did, and TRBV5-6, TRBV5-1 and TRBV20-1 were among them.

Source material: blood. The receptor source for this set is a girl under 18 with multiple sclerosis.

This clonotype has just a few counts. The J gene is TRBJ1-2, the V gene TRBV29-1, with D possibly matching TRBD1 (5 bases). This CDR3 comprises 13 residues. Germline V gene sequence: CDR1 SQVTM, CDR2 ANQGSEA. V was cut by 7 bases and J by 4 bases, with 16 bases left in between. CDR3 in DNA: TGCAGCGCACCAGGGCATTCAACCTATGGCTACACCTTC. Translating it yields CSAPGHSTYGYTF.

This clonotype has more than one count but fewer than ten. V and J are TRBV15 and TRBJ1-2; D possibly corresponds to TRBD1 (6 bases). Germline assignment: CDR1 LNHNV and CDR2 YYDKDF (reference sequence). CDR3 length: 13 amino acids. V lost 5 bases to trimming and J lost 8 bases, with 15 bases between them. The CDR3 sequence: CATSLGGALGYTF. In DNA form, the CDR3 reads TGTGCCACCAGCCTCGGGGGGGCATTGGGCTACACCTTC.

The chain employs TRBV6-1 and TRBJ2-5; D is possibly TRBD2 (5 bases). Per germline, CDR1 MNHNS and CDR2 SASEGT. CDR3 length: 13 residues. The ends were cut back, 8 bases at V and 5 bases at J, with 15 bases in the middle. For the CDR3, the DNA is TGTGCCAGCGGACGGTGGAGGAGGGAGACCCAGTACTTC. Its translation: CASGRWRRETQYF.

The rearrangement uses TRBV7-3 and TRBJ2-5; D not certain. Trimming shortened V by 5 bases and J by 0 bases, and 10 bases separated the two germline ends. Per germline, CDR1 SGHTA and CDR2 FQGTGA. The CDR3 runs 14 residues. The CDR3 coding sequence is TGTGCCAGCAGCCCCACCGGGCACCAAGAGACCCAGTACTTC. It encodes CASSPTGHQETQYF.

The chain employs TRBV20-1 and TRBJ2-4; D is undetermined. The V and J ends lost 6 bases and 13 bases respectively, with 28 bases between them. The CDR3 covers 15 residues. Germline V gene data show CDR1 as DFQATT and CDR2 as SNEGSKA (reference sequence). The CDR3 reads CSAQRWTDGYNEQYF. The DNA of the CDR3 is TGCAGTGCCCAACGCTGGACGGATGGCTACAATGAGCAGTACTTC.

V and J are TRBV6-1 and TRBJ2-7; unclear D gene. Trimming cost V 3 bases and J 4 bases, with 16 bases left between them. Germline lookup yields CDR1 MNHNS and CDR2 SASEGT. CDR3 length: 15 amino acids. This chain's CDR3 is CASSENDPAGYEQYF. The CDR3 coding sequence is TGTGCCAGCAGTGAGAACGACCCTGCTGGGTACGAGCAGTACTTC.

The chain employs TRBV3-1 and TRBJ1-2; unclear D gene. V was clipped by 4 bases and J by 4 bases, with 16 bases between them. The CDR3 runs to 15 residues. CDR1 is LGHDT, CDR2 YNNKEL, per germline (reference sequence). The CDR3 nucleotides read TGTGCCAGCAGCCCGACTATGGGGTACGCCTATGGCTACACCTTC. Translation gives CASSPTMGYAYGYTF.

This clonotype was seen only a few times. The chain has TRBV27 and TRBJ2-5, with TRBD2 matching over 10 bases. The CDR3 contains 14 residues. Trimming at V came to 4 bases and at J to 7 bases, leaving 6 bases not matched to a gene. CDR1 is MNHEY and CDR2 is SMNVEV in the germline V gene (reference sequence). In nucleotides, the CDR3 is TGTGCCAGCAGTTCCCTAGCGGGGGACCTGACCCAGTACTTC. Encoded protein: CASSSLAGDLTQYF.

This clonotype was counted a few times. The chain has TRBV5-6 and TRBJ1-2, with D hard to call. V was pared by 0 bases and J by 4 bases, with 10 bases between. The CDR3 totals 14 residues. Germline CDR1 SGHDT, CDR2 YYEEEE. This CDR3 reads CASSLDGGSYGYTF. CDR3 DNA: TGTGCCAGCAGCTTGGACGGTGGCAGCTATGGCTACACCTTC.